One sample yielded the 14 T cell receptor beta chains listed below, sequenced in a study of T cells in Graves' hyperthyroidism and ophthalmopathy. Authors of the study amplified TCR beta CDR3 regions from RNA transcripts. HTBI primers drove first-round RT-PCR of the TCR CDR3. One entry per CDR3 protein, called by TCRdb with MiXCR from the multiplex PCR reads. The top ten clones hold 50% to 75% of a sample with roughly 250,000 distinct CDR3 sequences, 20% to 25% of them seen once. The sequencing sample was made of blood. The receptors originated from a young man with Graves' ophthalmopathy.

This clonotype turned up a few times. The chain links TRBV5-5 to TRBJ1-3; 10 bases are shared with TRBD1. Germline V CDR1 and CDR2: SGHKS, YYEKEE (reference sequence). The CDR3 loop spans 16 amino acids. J gave up 7 bases and V 0 bases, and 7 bases lay outside the gene matches. The CDR3 DNA follows: TGTGCCAGCAGCTTGGCCGGGGGGACAGGGGTGAACACCATATATTTT. It is translated as CASSLAGGTGVNTIYF.

The CDR3 loop is CASRLQETQYF. The CDR3 bases are TGTGCCAGCAGATTACAAGAGACCCAGTACTTC. The chain has TRBV6-1 and TRBJ2-5; no definite D call. CDR1 is MNHNS and CDR2 is SASEGT in the germline V gene. The CDR3 contains 11 residues. V was trimmed by 6 bases and J by 2 bases, leaving 4 bases between them.

This CDR3 reads CASLRQLSIYEQYF. CDR3 DNA sequence: TGTGCCAGCCTAAGACAGTTGTCCATCTACGAGCAGTACTTC. V usage is TRBV12-3 or TRBV12-4 and J usage is TRBJ2-7; a possible D gene is TRBD1 (5 bases). The CDR3 extends over 14 amino acids. V lost 8 bases to trimming and J lost 3 bases, with 17 bases between them.

This clonotype was counted between two and nine times. This chain connects TRBV6-1 to TRBJ2-1, with 11 bases aligning to TRBD2. The trim removed 4 bases at V and 10 bases at J, leaving 3 bases unmatched. The CDR3 is 13 residues long. Germline V lookup: CDR1 MNHNS, CDR2 SASEGT. CDR3 loop: CASSAGLAAEQFF. The CDR3 DNA follows: TGTGCCAGCAGTGCGGGACTAGCGGCCGAGCAGTTCTTC.

As to this clonotype: This may stem from a read error, because a much larger clone lies one nucleotide away. V usage is TRBV28 and J usage is TRBJ2-3; TRBD2 matches 8 bases. CDR1 and CDR2 from the germline V gene are MDHEN and SYDVKM. Trimming took 4 bases from V and 5 from J; bases not matched to a gene: 11. This CDR3 comprises 16 residues. The CDR3 reads CASSYVSREVVDTQYF. The CDR3 nucleotides read TGTGCCAGCAGTTACGTTTCGCGGGAGGTTGTAGATACGCAGTATTTT.

In this sample, this clonotype turned up many times. The gene calls are TRBV11-2 and TRBJ2-3, with TRBD2 matching 10 bases. The trim removed 3 bases at V and 2 bases at J, leaving 5 bases unmatched. The CDR3 covers 16 residues. The germline V gene encodes CDR1 SGHAT and CDR2 FQNNGV. The CDR3, as DNA: TGTGCCAGCAGCTTTAGACTAGCGGGCCTCACAGATACGCAGTATTTT. This encodes CASSFRLAGLTDTQYF.

The chain is built from TRBV6-2 or TRBV6-3 and TRBJ1-3; 7 bases map to TRBD1. Per germline, CDR1 MNHEY and CDR2 SVGEGT. There are 15 residues in the CDR3. V lost 5 bases and J lost 4; bases outside the gene matches: 8. The CDR3 DNA is TGTGCCAGCAGTCCTGGGAGGGGGCTCGGAAACACCATATATTTT. Translating gives CASSPGRGLGNTIYF.

This clonotype was observed a handful of times. The rearrangement joins TRBV6-1 to TRBJ1-1, with D possibly being TRBD1 (6 bases). There are 14 residues in the CDR3. Germline V CDR1 and CDR2: MNHNS, SASEGT. V lost 3 bases, J lost 5 bases, and 13 bases lay in between. The CDR3 spells CASSEIRGRTEAFF. In nucleotides, the CDR3 is TGTGCCAGCAGTGAGATAAGGGGGAGGACTGAAGCTTTCTTT.

At least ten counts were recorded for this clonotype. This chain connects TRBV27 to TRBJ1-2, with unresolved D. The CDR3 runs 15 residues. V was shortened by 4 bases and J by 0 bases, with 12 bases between the two germline ends. Per the germline V gene, CDR1 is MNHEY and CDR2 is SMNVEV (reference sequence). Here the CDR3 reads CASSSAPPTNYGYTF. Written as DNA, the CDR3 is TGTGCCAGCAGTTCAGCCCCACCTACTAACTATGGCTACACCTTC.

In this sample, this clonotype turned up many times. V is TRBV12-3 or TRBV12-4 and J is TRBJ2-1, with D possibly being TRBD1 or TRBD2 (5 bases each). CDR3 size: 16 residues. The ends were cut back, 2 bases at V and 5 bases at J, with 16 bases in the middle. CDR3 amino acids: CASSLLGGEGNNEQFF. In DNA, the CDR3 is TGTGCCAGCAGTTTACTTGGGGGAGAGGGGAACAATGAGCAGTTCTTC.

This clonotype was recorded a few times. The J gene is TRBJ2-7, the V gene TRBV11-3; no definite D call. This CDR3 has 19 amino acids. Germline V CDR1 and CDR2: SGHNT, YENEEA. V was pared by 1 base and J by 2 bases, with 24 bases between. Here the CDR3 reads CASSLVAVLDVAKAYEQYF. CDR3 sequence (DNA): TGTGCCAGCAGCTTAGTGGCGGTATTGGATGTGGCGAAGGCCTACGAGCAGTACTTC.

This clonotype was seen a few times. The junction departs from the called germline gene at one end, perhaps through a read error. The rearrangement links TRBV6-5 to TRBJ1-6; no clear D gene. Per the germline V gene, CDR1 is MNHEY and CDR2 is SVGAGI. The CDR3 has 15 residues. CDR3 sequence reads: CASSLYGVQNSPLHF. The CDR3 coding sequence is TGTGCCAGCAGTTTATATGGGGTGCAAAATTCACCCCTTCACTTT.

This clonotype was observed many times. This chain joins TRBV2 and TRBJ2-7; perhaps TRBD1 as D (6 bases). Germline V CDR1 and CDR2: SNHLY, FYNNEI. V lost 2 bases to trimming and J lost 5 bases, with 13 bases between them. CDR3 length: 14 amino acids. The CDR3 sequence is CASSERRGRDEQYF. CDR3 nucleotides: TGTGCCAGCAGTGAACGCAGGGGCCGGGACGAGCAGTACTTC.

This clonotype was found a few times. The rearrangement joins TRBV19 to TRBJ2-7, with D possibly matching TRBD1 (5 bases). V was clipped by 4 bases and J by 0 bases, with 10 bases between them. In germline, CDR1 is LNHDA, CDR2 SQIVND (reference sequence). This CDR3 has 14 residues. The CDR3: CASSRQLRSYEQYF. The DNA for the CDR3 is TGTGCCAGTAGTAGACAGTTACGCTCCTACGAGCAGTACTTC.